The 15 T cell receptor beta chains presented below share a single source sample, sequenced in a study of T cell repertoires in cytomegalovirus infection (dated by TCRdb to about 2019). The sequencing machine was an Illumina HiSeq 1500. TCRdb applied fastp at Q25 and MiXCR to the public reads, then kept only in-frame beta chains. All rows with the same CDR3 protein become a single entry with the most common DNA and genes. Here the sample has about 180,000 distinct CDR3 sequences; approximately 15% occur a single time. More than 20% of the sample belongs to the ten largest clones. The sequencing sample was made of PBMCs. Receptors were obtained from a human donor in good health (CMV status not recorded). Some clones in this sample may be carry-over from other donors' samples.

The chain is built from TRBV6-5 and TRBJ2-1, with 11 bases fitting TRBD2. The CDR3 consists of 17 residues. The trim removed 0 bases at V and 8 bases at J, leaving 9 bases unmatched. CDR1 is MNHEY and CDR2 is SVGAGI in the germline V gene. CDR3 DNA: TGTGCCAGCAGTTACTCGGTAGCGGGAGGGCCAAGCGATGAGCAGTTCTTC. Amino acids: CASSYSVAGGPSDEQFF.

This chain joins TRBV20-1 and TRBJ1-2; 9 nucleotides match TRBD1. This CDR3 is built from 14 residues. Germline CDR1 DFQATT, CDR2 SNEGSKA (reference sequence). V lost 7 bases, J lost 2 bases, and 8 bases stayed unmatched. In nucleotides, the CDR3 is TGCAGTGTCCCGACAGGGGGGACAAACTATGGCTACACCTTC. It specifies CSVPTGGTNYGYTF.

The CDR3 bases are TGCGCCAGCAGCGACCGGACAGGGTTCAAAAACATTCAGTACTTC. Translating gives CASSDRTGFKNIQYF. This chain connects TRBV5-1 to TRBJ2-4; 8 nucleotides align to TRBD1. V dropped 4 bases and J dropped 3; count of bases not matched to a gene: 6. This CDR3 comprises 15 residues. Germline V gene data show CDR1 as SGHRS and CDR2 as YFSETQ.

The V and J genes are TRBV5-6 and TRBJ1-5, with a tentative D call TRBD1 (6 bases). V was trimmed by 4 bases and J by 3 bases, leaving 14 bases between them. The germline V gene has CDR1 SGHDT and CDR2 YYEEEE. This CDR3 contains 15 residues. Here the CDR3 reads CASSATGFANQPQHF. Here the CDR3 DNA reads TGTGCCAGCAGCGCAACAGGGTTCGCCAATCAGCCCCAGCATTTT.

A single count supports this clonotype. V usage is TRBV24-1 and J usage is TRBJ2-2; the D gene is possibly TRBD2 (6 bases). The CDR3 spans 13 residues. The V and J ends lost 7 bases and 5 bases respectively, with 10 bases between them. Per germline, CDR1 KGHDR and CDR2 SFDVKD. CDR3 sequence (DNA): TGTGCCACCAGACCTGGAGGGACCGGGGAGCTGTTTTTT. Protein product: CATRPGGTGELFF.

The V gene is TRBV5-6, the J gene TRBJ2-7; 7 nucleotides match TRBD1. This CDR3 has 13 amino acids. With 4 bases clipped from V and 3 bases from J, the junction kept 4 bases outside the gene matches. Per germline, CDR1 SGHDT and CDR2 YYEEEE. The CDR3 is CASSTGTDYEQYF. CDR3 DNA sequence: TGTGCCAGCAGCACCGGGACAGACTACGAGCAGTACTTC.

The CDR3 DNA reads as TGTGCCAGTAGTATGCGACAGGGAAACACTGAAGCTTTCTTT. Translation gives CASSMRQGNTEAFF. The rearrangement links TRBV19 to TRBJ1-1; the match to TRBD1 covers 7 bases. This CDR3 region has 14 residues. V shed 3 bases and J 2 bases; nucleotides not matched to a gene: 3. The germline V gene has CDR1 LNHDA and CDR2 SQIVND (reference sequence).

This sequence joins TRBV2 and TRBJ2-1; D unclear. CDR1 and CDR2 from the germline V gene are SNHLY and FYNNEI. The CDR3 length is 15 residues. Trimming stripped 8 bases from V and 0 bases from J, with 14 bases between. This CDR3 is CASSREVSSYNEQFF. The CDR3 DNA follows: TGTGCCAGCTCAAGGGAAGTAAGCTCCTACAATGAGCAGTTCTTC.

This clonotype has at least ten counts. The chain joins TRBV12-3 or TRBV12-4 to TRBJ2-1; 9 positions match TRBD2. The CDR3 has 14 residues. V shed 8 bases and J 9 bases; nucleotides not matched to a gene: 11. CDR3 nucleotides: TGTGCCAGCGTAAGGCGGGAGGGCCGGGGTGAGCAGTTCTTC. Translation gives CASVRREGRGEQFF.

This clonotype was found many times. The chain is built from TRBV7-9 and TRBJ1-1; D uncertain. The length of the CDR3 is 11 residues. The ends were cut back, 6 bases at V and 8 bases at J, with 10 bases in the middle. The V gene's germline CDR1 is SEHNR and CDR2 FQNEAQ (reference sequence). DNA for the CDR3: TGTGCCAGCAGAAGGACCGGCGAAGCTTTCTTT. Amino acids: CASRRTGEAFF.

CDR3 amino acids: CASSLTQGAGEAFF. The CDR3 DNA follows: TGTGCCAGCAGTTTGACGCAGGGAGCAGGTGAAGCTTTCTTT. J is TRBJ1-1 and V is TRBV28, with TRBD1 as a possible D gene (5 bases). V lost 3 bases and J 7 bases, leaving 15 bases between the germline ends. This CDR3 has 14 amino acids. Per the germline V gene, CDR1 is MDHEN and CDR2 is SYDVKM. The whole variable domain, remainder taken from reference TRBV28 and TRBJ1-1, is DVKVTQSSRYLVKRTGEKVFLECVQDMDHENMFWYRQDPGLGLRLIYFSYDVKMKEKGDIPEGYSVSREKKERFSLILESASTNQTSMYLCASSLTQGAGEAFFGQGTRLTVV.

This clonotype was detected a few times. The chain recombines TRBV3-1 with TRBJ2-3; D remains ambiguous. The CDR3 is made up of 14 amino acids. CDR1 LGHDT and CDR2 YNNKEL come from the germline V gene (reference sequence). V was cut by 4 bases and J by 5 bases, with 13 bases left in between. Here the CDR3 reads CASSRRSRGDTQYF. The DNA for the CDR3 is TGTGCCAGCAGCCGACGGTCACGAGGAGATACGCAGTATTTT.

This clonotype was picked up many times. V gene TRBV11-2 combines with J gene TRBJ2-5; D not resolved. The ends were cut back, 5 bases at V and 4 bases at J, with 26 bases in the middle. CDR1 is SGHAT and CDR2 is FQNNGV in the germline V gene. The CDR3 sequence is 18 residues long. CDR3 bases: TGTGCCAGCAGCCCGCACCCTCGCCCCCTCCTCTTCCGAGAGACCCAGTACTTC. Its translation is CASSPHPRPLLFRETQYF.

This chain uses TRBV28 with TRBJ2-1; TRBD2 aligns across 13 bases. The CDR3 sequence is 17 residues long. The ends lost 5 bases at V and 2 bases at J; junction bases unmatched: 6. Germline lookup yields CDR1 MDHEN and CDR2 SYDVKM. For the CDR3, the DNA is TGTGCCAGCAGTCAAGGACTAGCGGGGGTGGCCTACAATGAGCAGTTCTTC. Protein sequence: CASSQGLAGVAYNEQFF.

The CDR3: CASSRFKQETGNTIYF. The CDR3 DNA reads as TGTGCCAGCAGTAGATTTAAACAGGAAACTGGAAACACCATATATTTT. This chain uses TRBV6-6 with TRBJ1-3; D possibly corresponds to TRBD1 (5 bases). This CDR3 has 16 amino acids. CDR1 and CDR2 (germline): MNHNY, SVGAGI (reference sequence). Trimming removed 5 bases from V and 2 bases from J, with 16 bases in between.